Below, 19 T cell receptor beta chains from the same sample are listed, as sequenced in a study of T cells in Graves' hyperthyroidism and ophthalmopathy. There were TCR beta CDR3 regions amplified from RNA transcripts. The HTBI primer set drove a first-round RT-PCR of the TCR CDR3. TCRdb redid the calling of the multiplex PCR reads with MiXCR, one entry per CDR3 protein. The table lists around 540,000 distinct CDR3 sequences, 16% of them singletons. Specimen: blood. The receptors come from a woman aged 25 to 39 with Graves' ophthalmopathy.

CDR3 sequence reads: CASRERNTGELFF. CDR3 DNA: TGTGCCAGCAGGGAGAGGAACACCGGGGAGCTGTTTTTT. The V gene is TRBV28, the J gene TRBJ2-2; the D is unclear. The CDR3 spans 13 residues. Looked up from germline, CDR1 is MDHEN and CDR2 is SYDVKM. The V end lost 6 bases, the J end lost 1 base, and 6 bases lay between the germline ends. Variable domain in full (rest from reference TRBV28 and TRBJ2-2): DVKVTQSSRYLVKRTGEKVFLECVQDMDHENMFWYRQDPGLGLRLIYFSYDVKMKEKGDIPEGYSVSREKKERFSLILESASTNQTSMYLCASRERNTGELFFGEGSRLTVL.

In its sample, this clonotype was seen once. A clone one base away is much larger, so this may be a read error. V is TRBV7-8 and J is TRBJ2-1; 11 bases agree with TRBD1. The junction had 8 bases not matched to a gene; V was cut back by 0 bases and J by 10 bases. The CDR3 loop spans 16 amino acids. The V gene's germline CDR1 is SGHVS and CDR2 FQNEAQ. The CDR3 spells CASSLADRGPMREQFF. CDR3 in DNA: TGTGCCAGCAGCTTAGCGGACAGGGGGCCCATGAGGGAGCAGTTCTTC.

This clonotype was detected many times. V and J are TRBV7-2 and TRBJ2-1; 7 bases are a match to TRBD1. Germline V gives CDR1 SGHTA, CDR2 FQGNSA. The CDR3 length is 14 residues. V was pared by 5 bases and J by 9 bases, with 10 bases of the junction left unmatched. This CDR3 reads CASSRRQGSGEQFF. CDR3 nucleotide sequence: TGTGCCAGCAGCCGGAGACAGGGTTCCGGTGAGCAGTTCTTC.

This clonotype was counted many times. This chain connects TRBV20-1 to TRBJ2-7, with TRBD2 identical over 9 bases. The germline V gene has CDR1 DFQATT and CDR2 SNEGSKA (reference sequence). V lost 5 bases and J lost 6; bases outside the gene matches: 8. The CDR3 runs 13 residues. The DNA of the CDR3 is TGCAGTGCTCTCTCCGGCGGGAGGGGCGAGCAGTACTTC. Residues: CSALSGGRGEQYF.

The table lists this clonotype with a few counts. The chain joins TRBV6-1 to TRBJ1-6; 10 bases match TRBD1. Losses at the gene ends were 5 bases for V and 5 bases for J; bases not matched to a gene: 6. CDR1 and CDR2 from the germline V gene are MNHNS and SASEGT. This CDR3 spans 16 amino acids. CDR3 nucleotides: TGTGCCAGCAGTAACGGACAGGGGGGAAATAATTCACCCCTCCACTTT. Its translation: CASSNGQGGNNSPLHF.

The CDR3 reads CASSGQGLRRETQYF. Here the CDR3 DNA reads TGTGCCAGCAGCGGACAGGGTCTAAGACGGGAGACCCAGTACTTC. The chain recombines TRBV9 with TRBJ2-5; 7 positions agree with TRBD1. CDR3 length: 15 residues. Germline CDR1 is SGDLS and CDR2 is YYNGEE. Trimming at V came to 3 bases and at J to 5 bases, leaving 10 bases not matched to a gene.

This clonotype has a count of ten or more. The chain employs TRBV28 and TRBJ1-1, with a weak D call TRBD1 (5 bases). Germline V gives CDR1 MDHEN, CDR2 SYDVKM. There are 15 residues in the CDR3. V was trimmed by 3 bases and J by 4 bases, leaving 15 bases between them. The CDR3 is CASSLGGGTATEAFF. CDR3 in DNA: TGTGCCAGCAGTTTGGGCGGCGGGACGGCCACTGAAGCTTTCTTT.

This clonotype showed up many times. A junction end diverges from the germline sequence, so it may reflect a read error. The CDR3, as DNA: TGTGCCAGCAGCGGGGGGCAGGCGAACGCTGAAGCTTTCTTT. Amino acids: CASSGGQANAEAFF. The gene calls are TRBV2 and TRBJ1-1; a possible D gene is TRBD1 (6 bases). Germline V CDR1 and CDR2: SNHLY, FYNNEI. CDR3 length: 14 residues.

The chain carries TRBV7-2 and TRBJ2-5; 7 bases agree with TRBD2. The germline CDR1 and CDR2 sequences are SGHTA and FQGNSA. Trimming took 4 bases from V and 5 from J; bases not matched to a gene: 10. The CDR3 has 15 residues. The CDR3 protein is CASSYHPSGVETQYF. The CDR3 nucleotides read TGTGCCAGCAGCTACCACCCTAGCGGTGTGGAGACCCAGTACTTC. The full variable domain, with the rest looked up from reference TRBV7-2 and TRBJ2-5, is GAGVSQSPSNKVTEKGKDVELRCDPISGHTALYWYRQSLGQGLEFLIYFQGNSAPDKSGLPSDRFSAERTGGSVSTLTIQRTQQEDSAVYLCASSYHPSGVETQYFGPGTRLLVL.

V and J are TRBV19 and TRBJ1-5; D is ambiguous. Trimming left V 1 base short and J 1 base short, with 8 bases between. The CDR3 is made up of 15 amino acids. Germline V CDR1 and CDR2: LNHDA, SQIVND (reference sequence). The CDR3 region is CASSIAAGSNQPQHF. The CDR3 region has the DNA TGTGCCAGTAGTATAGCGGCTGGGAGCAATCAGCCCCAGCATTTT.

This clonotype was detected only a few times. The J gene is TRBJ1-2, the V gene TRBV9; a weak D match, TRBD1 (5 bases). V lost 3 bases, J lost 8 bases, and 20 bases lay in between. Germline assignment: CDR1 SGDLS and CDR2 YYNGEE. The CDR3 sequence is 15 residues long. The CDR3 region has the DNA TGTGCCAGCAGCGCCAGCTCCCCCGGCAGGGCGGGCTACACCTTC. It codes for CASSASSPGRAGYTF.

This clonotype turned up a few times. This sequence joins TRBV24-1 and TRBJ2-1; TRBD1 agrees at 9 bases. This CDR3 has 16 amino acids. The V gene end was trimmed by 4 bases and the J gene end by 6 bases; junction bases not matched to a gene: 9. Germline loops: CDR1 KGHDR, CDR2 SFDVKD. Here the CDR3 reads CATSDPTGGRTNEQFF. In nucleotides, the CDR3 is TGTGCCACCAGTGACCCAACAGGGGGCAGAACCAATGAGCAGTTCTTC.

In regard to this clonotype: The junction shows a germline mismatch at one end, possibly a read error. The V call is TRBV6-6, the J call TRBJ1-1; a weak D match, TRBD1 (6 bases). The CDR3 loop spans 16 amino acids. Per germline, CDR1 MNHNY and CDR2 SVGAGI (reference sequence). CDR3 loop: CASSYSGGGSNTKAFF. CDR3 nucleotides: TGTGCCAGCAGTTACTCAGGGGGTGGATCCAACACTAAAGCTTTCTTT.

The chain employs TRBV20-1 and TRBJ2-7; D uncertain. Germline loops: CDR1 DFQATT, CDR2 SNEGSKA (reference sequence). Trimming removed 3 bases from V and 2 bases from J, with 8 bases in between. CDR3 length: 12 amino acids. CDR3 sequence (DNA): TGCAGTGCTAGTGTAGATACCTACGAGCAGTACTTC. Translated, it gives CSASVDTYEQYF.

Concerning this clonotype itself: The germline gene is not matched at one end of the junction; a read error may be the cause. The V gene is TRBV28, the J gene TRBJ2-7, with D unclear. Per the germline V gene, CDR1 is MDHEN and CDR2 is SYDVKM. The CDR3 sequence is 14 residues long. The CDR3 reads CASRFTSHPDEQYF. The CDR3 coding sequence is TGTGCCAGCCGTTTCACCTCCCACCCCGACGAGCAGTACTTC.

This clonotype was detected ten times or more. The rearrangement links TRBV5-1 to TRBJ2-2, with 8 nucleotides matching TRBD1. The CDR3 totals 15 residues. The J segment lost 7 bases and the V segment lost 0 bases, leaving 5 bases of the junction unmatched. Looked up from germline, CDR1 is SGHRS and CDR2 is YFSETQ. The chain's CDR3 is CASSLEGQVNGELFF. The CDR3 DNA reads as TGCGCCAGCAGCTTGGAGGGACAGGTCAACGGGGAGCTGTTTTTT.

The rearrangement joins TRBV19 to TRBJ2-2; D uncertain. The CDR3 is made up of 14 amino acids. V gave up 2 bases and J gave up 4 bases, with 8 bases separating them. Germline CDR1 and CDR2: LNHDA and SQIVND (reference sequence). The CDR3 DNA reads as TGTGCCAGTAGTATATGGCCGATCACCGGGGAGCTGTTTTTT. Translating gives CASSIWPITGELFF.

This clonotype was detected many times. The V call is TRBV18, the J call TRBJ2-3; D uncertain. This CDR3 spans 11 amino acids. The germline V and J ends were trimmed by 4 bases and 6 bases, with 5 bases remaining between them. In germline, CDR1 is KGHSH, CDR2 LQKENI. The CDR3 sequence is CASSRMDTQYF. The CDR3 DNA reads TGTGCCAGCTCACGTATGGATACGCAGTATTTT.

The CDR3 DNA is TGTGCCATCAGTGAGGCGGTCACCGGGGAGCTGTTTTTT. Its protein is CAISEAVTGELFF. This chain joins TRBV10-3 and TRBJ2-2; D ambiguous. Trimming pared 2 bases from V and 4 bases from J, leaving 5 bases between. From germline, CDR1 is ENHRY and CDR2 SYGVKD. This CDR3 contains 13 residues.